Each of the 10 T cell receptor beta chains below was sequenced from the same sample in a study of OX40 agonist ivuxolimab in advanced cancers. Profiled with immunoSEQ multiplex PCR; TCRdb holds only in-frame clones, not every one. The sample lists roughly 56,000 clones, roughly 87% occurring once. The specimen comprised CD4+ or CD8+ T cells sorted from blood, sampled in a trial of the OX40 agonist ivuxolimab. These receptors were taken from an adult with an advanced solid tumor such as melanoma, head and neck, liver or kidney cancer.

The sample holds one count of this clone. The chain joins TRBV7-2 to TRBJ1-1; D is possibly TRBD1 (6 bases). Per the germline V gene, CDR1 is SGHTA and CDR2 is FQGNSA. Trimming shortened V by 4 bases and J by 4 bases, and 16 bases separated the two germline ends. This CDR3 is 15 amino acids long. The CDR3 loop is CASSSYRDTGTEAFF. The CDR3 nucleotides read TGTGCCAGCAGCTCATACCGGGACACCGGCACTGAAGCTTTCTTT. Full variable domain (missing parts from reference TRBV7-2 and TRBJ1-1): GAGVSQSPSNKVTEKGKDVELRCDPISGHTALYWYRQSLGQGLEFLIYFQGNSAPDKSGLPSDRFSAERTGGSVSTLTIQRTQQEDSAVYLCASSSYRDTGTEAFFGQGTRLTVV.

A note on this clone: Other DNA variants within this sample encode the same CDR3. The chain combines TRBV6-5 with TRBJ2-2; D may be TRBD2 (5 bases). The V end lost 6 bases, the J end lost 2 bases, and 13 bases lay between the germline ends. From germline, CDR1 is MNHEY and CDR2 SVGAGI. This CDR3 is built from 15 residues. CDR3 bases: TGTGCCAGCAGCCCTAAGCGGATTAACACCGGGGAGCTGTTTTTT. Residues: CASSPKRINTGELFF.

V usage is TRBV14 and J usage is TRBJ1-5; D remains ambiguous. Looked up from germline, CDR1 is SGHDN and CDR2 is FVKESK. The length of the CDR3 is 10 residues. Between the trimmed V and J ends, which lost 6 bases and 6 bases, there was a span of 3 bases. This chain's CDR3 is CASSIQPQHF. For the CDR3, the DNA is TGTGCCAGCAGTATTCAGCCCCAGCATTTT.

The chain uses TRBV30 and TRBJ2-2; 9 positions agree with TRBD2. The CDR3 runs 14 residues. The V segment lost 8 bases and the J segment 4 bases; nucleotides outside the gene matches: 8. Germline V gene lookup returns CDR1 GTSNPN and CDR2 SVGIG (reference sequence). Here the CDR3 DNA reads TGTGCCACCGCGAAGACTAGCGGCACCGGGGAGCTGTTTTTT. Translation gives CATAKTSGTGELFF.

The chain uses TRBV27 and TRBJ1-5; unclear D gene. CDR3 length equals 14 residues. Deletions cut 7 bases from V and 4 bases from J, with 14 bases between. Germline lookup yields CDR1 MNHEY and CDR2 SMNVEV (reference sequence). The CDR3 loop reads CASTDRGGNQPQHF. CDR3 DNA sequence: TGTGCCAGCACCGACCGGGGAGGTAATCAGCCCCAGCATTTT.

The gene calls are TRBV5-6 and TRBJ2-1; 12 bases are shared with TRBD2. Germline-derived CDR1 and CDR2 are SGHDT and YYEEEE. Trimming cost V 1 base and J 1 base; bases outside gene matches: 3. This CDR3 spans 17 amino acids. The chain's CDR3 is CASSLRTSGASYNEQFF. CDR3 sequence (DNA): TGTGCCAGCAGCTTGCGGACTAGCGGGGCGTCCTACAATGAGCAGTTCTTC.

V gene TRBV10-3 combines with J gene TRBJ1-3; TRBD1 matches at 9 bases. V shed 0 bases and J 2 bases; nucleotides not matched to a gene: 2. CDR1 is ENHRY, CDR2 SYGVKD, per germline. This CDR3 has 16 residues. This CDR3 reads CAISESYRGPGNTIYF. CDR3 coding DNA: TGTGCCATCAGTGAGTCGTACAGGGGGCCTGGAAACACCATATATTTT.

The V call is TRBV7-3, the J call TRBJ2-1, with 12 bases identical to TRBD2. The J segment lost 9 bases and the V segment lost 1 base, leaving 4 bases of the junction unmatched. Per the germline V gene, CDR1 is SGHTA and CDR2 is FQGTGA. CDR3 length: 15 amino acids. The CDR3: CASSLRPSGRGEQFF. CDR3 sequence (DNA): TGTGCCAGCAGCTTAAGGCCTAGCGGGAGGGGTGAGCAGTTCTTC. The full variable domain, in which reference TRBV7-3 and TRBJ2-1 provide the parts outside the CDR3, is GAGVSQTPSNKVTEKGKYVELRCDPISGHTALYWYRQSLGQGPEFLIYFQGTGAADDSGLPNDRFFAVRPEGSVSTLKIQRTERGDSAVYLCASSLRPSGRGEQFFGPGTRLTVL.

J is TRBJ1-4 and V is TRBV5-1; D ambiguous. The CDR3 spans 14 residues. Trimming took off 0 bases at V and 4 bases at J, with 7 bases between the two ends. Germline V gene data show CDR1 as SGHRS and CDR2 as YFSETQ. The CDR3 DNA sequence: TGCGCCAGCAGCTTGGACGCGGTTAATGAAAAACTGTTTTTT. As protein: CASSLDAVNEKLFF.

Here the CDR3 DNA reads TGTGCCAGCAGTTACTCGGCAGCCTCCTACGAGCAGTACTTC. Translated, it gives CASSYSAASYEQYF. This rearrangement joins TRBV6-6 to TRBJ2-7, with unresolved D. V was clipped by 0 bases and J by 0 bases, with 6 bases between them. Germline V gives CDR1 MNHNY, CDR2 SVGAGI (reference sequence). The CDR3 is 14 amino acids.